Listed below are T cell receptor beta chains from one sample, sequenced in a study of CD8 T cells in ankylosing spondylitis. TCRdb ran MiXCR on the 5' RACE reads and lists one entry per CDR3 protein. Of more than 650,000 distinct CDR3 sequences in the sample, roughly 10% were seen once. Sequencing was carried out using blood, either unsorted or a sorted T cell fraction (not recorded which). These receptors originate from a male donor with ankylosing spondylitis. CDR3s include the opening cysteine and the closing phenylalanine or tryptophan. The D gene is left open where the match is weak. The size of a clone is reported for some rows only, either as once, few or many, or as a class for expanded clones.

V gene: TRBV25-1
clone size: many
D gene: TRBD2
J gene: TRBJ2-7
CDR3 protein: CASSPYGTSGTYEQYF
CDR3 DNA: TGTGCCAGCAGTCCTTACGGGACTAGCGGGACCTACGAGCAGTACTTC

V gene: TRBV7-2
clone size: -
D gene: -
J gene: TRBJ2-4
CDR3 protein: CASSTGLAKNIQYF
CDR3 DNA: TGTGCCAGCAGCACAGGGTTAGCCAAAAACATTCAGTACTTC

V gene: TRBV12-3/TRBV12-4
clone size: -
D gene: -
J gene: TRBJ2-7
CDR3 protein: CASSLVRYGSVEQYF
CDR3 DNA: TGTGCCAGCAGTTTAGTCCGGTACGGCTCCGTCGAGCAGTACTTC

V gene: TRBV20-1
clone size: -
D gene: TRBD2
J gene: TRBJ2-1
CDR3 protein: CSARLAGSHNEQFF
CDR3 DNA: TGCAGTGCCAGACTAGCGGGCTCTCACAATGAGCAGTTCTTC

V gene: TRBV7-2
clone size: many
D gene: -
J gene: TRBJ2-7
CDR3 protein: CASSLLGPTYEQYF
CDR3 DNA: TGTGCCAGCAGCTTACTTGGGCCGACCTACGAGCAGTACTTC

V gene: TRBV11-3
clone size: -
D gene: -
J gene: TRBJ2-1
CDR3 protein: CASSLDGRRNEQFF
CDR3 DNA: TGTGCCAGCAGCTTAGATGGACGGCGGAATGAGCAGTTCTTC

V gene: TRBV28
clone size: few
D gene: TRBD2
J gene: TRBJ2-3
CDR3 protein: CASLAGGKDTQYF
CDR3 DNA: TGTGCCAGTTTAGCGGGGGGGAAAGATACGCAGTATTTT

V gene: TRBV20-1
clone size: -
D gene: TRBD1
J gene: TRBJ1-1
CDR3 protein: CSAPSRRGTEAFF
CDR3 DNA: TGCAGTGCCCCGAGCCGCAGGGGGACTGAAGCTTTCTTT

V gene: TRBV6-1
clone size: -
D gene: -
J gene: TRBJ2-1
CDR3 protein: CASRGTSLNEQFF
CDR3 DNA: TGTGCCAGCCGGGGGACTTCCCTCAATGAGCAGTTCTTC

V gene: TRBV4-1
clone size: few
D gene: -
J gene: TRBJ2-6
CDR3 protein: CASSDPGRNSGANVLTF
CDR3 DNA: TGCGCCAGCAGCGATCCGGGACGGAACTCTGGGGCCAACGTCCTGACTTTC

V gene: TRBV7-9
clone size: -
D gene: TRBD2
J gene: TRBJ2-1
CDR3 protein: CASSFRISSGRGNEQFF
CDR3 DNA: TGTGCCAGCAGCTTTAGAATCTCTAGCGGGAGGGGCAATGAGCAGTTCTTC

V gene: TRBV12-3/TRBV12-4
clone size: many
D gene: -
J gene: TRBJ1-6
CDR3 protein: CASSYDFPPLHF
CDR3 DNA: TGTGCCAGCAGTTACGATTTTCCACCCCTCCACTTT

V gene: TRBV6-6
clone size: -
D gene: -
J gene: TRBJ2-1
CDR3 protein: CASSYASYNEQFF
CDR3 DNA: TGTGCCAGCAGTTATGCCAGCTACAATGAGCAGTTCTTC

V gene: TRBV5-1
clone size: many
D gene: -
J gene: TRBJ1-1
CDR3 protein: CASSSGQSGDTEAFF
CDR3 DNA: TGCGCCAGCAGCTCTGGACAGTCGGGGGACACTGAAGCTTTCTTT

V gene: TRBV5-1
clone size: -
D gene: -
J gene: TRBJ2-7
CDR3 protein: CASSLPERTDSPYEQYF
CDR3 DNA: TGCGCCAGCAGCTTGCCTGAAAGGACGGATTCGCCCTACGAGCAGTACTTC

V gene: TRBV4-3
clone size: few
D gene: -
J gene: TRBJ1-5
CDR3 protein: CASSQDRVRARNQPQHF
CDR3 DNA: TGCGCCAGCAGCCAAGATCGTGTAAGGGCCCGCAATCAGCCCCAGCATTTT

V gene: TRBV27
clone size: -
D gene: TRBD1
J gene: TRBJ2-4
CDR3 protein: CASSLTGGNIQYF
CDR3 DNA: TGTGCCAGCAGTCTGACAGGGGGGAACATTCAGTACTTC

V gene: TRBV20-1
clone size: few
D gene: -
J gene: TRBJ2-7
CDR3 protein: CSANSQTYEQYF
CDR3 DNA: TGCAGTGCTAACAGCCAGACCTACGAGCAGTACTTC

V gene: TRBV7-2
clone size: -
D gene: -
J gene: TRBJ1-5
CDR3 protein: CASSFDRYQPQHF
CDR3 DNA: TGTGCCAGCAGCTTTGACAGATATCAGCCCCAGCATTTT

V gene: TRBV7-2
clone size: many
D gene: TRBD2
J gene: TRBJ2-2
CDR3 protein: CASSSQRETGELFF
CDR3 DNA: TGTGCCAGCAGCTCCCAGCGGGAGACCGGGGAGCTGTTTTTT

V gene: TRBV6-2/TRBV6-3
clone size: few
D gene: TRBD1
J gene: TRBJ2-7
CDR3 protein: CASYQGAGEQYF
CDR3 DNA: TGTGCCAGCTACCAGGGGGCAGGAGAGCAGTACTTC

V gene: TRBV6-6
clone size: -
D gene: -
J gene: TRBJ1-1
CDR3 protein: CASSYPSGEAFF
CDR3 DNA: TGTGCCAGCAGTTACCCTTCGGGTGAAGCTTTCTTT

V gene: TRBV5-1
clone size: -
D gene: -
J gene: TRBJ1-2
CDR3 protein: CASSPDRDKLTF
CDR3 DNA: TGCGCCAGCAGTCCCGACCGGGACAAGCTCACCTTC

V gene: TRBV7-2
clone size: few
D gene: -
J gene: TRBJ2-7
CDR3 protein: CASRKPGAQTAEQYF
CDR3 DNA: TGTGCCAGCAGAAAACCGGGGGCCCAGACCGCCGAGCAGTACTTC

V gene: TRBV12-3/TRBV12-4
clone size: -
D gene: -
J gene: TRBJ2-7
CDR3 protein: CASSLTFSGFGTYEQYF
CDR3 DNA: TGTGCCAGCAGTTTAACTTTTAGTGGGTTCGGGACCTACGAGCAGTACTTC

V gene: TRBV20-1
clone size: -
D gene: TRBD1
J gene: TRBJ2-5
CDR3 protein: CSAPPGTGAQETQYF
CDR3 DNA: TGCAGTGCACCTCCCGGGACAGGGGCACAAGAGACCCAGTACTTC

V gene: TRBV24-1
clone size: -
D gene: -
J gene: TRBJ2-2
CDR3 protein: CATSDRGPFGPADTGELFF
CDR3 DNA: TGTGCCACCAGTGATCGGGGCCCCTTCGGTCCGGCGGACACCGGGGAGCTGTTTTTT

V gene: TRBV6-1
clone size: -
D gene: -
J gene: TRBJ1-1
CDR3 protein: CASIPAGITEAFF
CDR3 DNA: TGTGCCAGCATTCCCGCGGGGATCACTGAAGCTTTCTTT

V gene: TRBV20-1
clone size: few
D gene: TRBD2
J gene: TRBJ2-5
CDR3 protein: CSAYVAGGRETQYF
CDR3 DNA: TGCAGTGCATACGTAGCGGGGGGGCGGGAGACCCAGTACTTC

V gene: TRBV5-1
clone size: few
D gene: -
J gene: TRBJ2-7
CDR3 protein: CASSLRGDGSYEQYF
CDR3 DNA: TGCGCCAGCAGCTTGAGAGGGGACGGCTCCTACGAGCAGTACTTC

V gene: TRBV20-1
clone size: many
D gene: -
J gene: TRBJ1-6
CDR3 protein: CSAKTGSYNSPLHF
CDR3 DNA: TGCAGTGCTAAGACCGGCTCCTATAATTCACCCCTCCACTTT

V gene: TRBV29-1
clone size: many
D gene: TRBD1
J gene: TRBJ2-3
CDR3 protein: CSVPGQGVNTQYF
CDR3 DNA: TGCAGCGTTCCCGGACAGGGGGTAAATACGCAGTATTTT

V gene: TRBV24-1
clone size: few
D gene: -
J gene: TRBJ1-1
CDR3 protein: CATSANSGTEAFF
CDR3 DNA: TGTGCCACCAGTGCTAACTCTGGGACTGAAGCTTTCTTT

V gene: TRBV20-1
clone size: -
D gene: TRBD2
J gene: TRBJ2-7
CDR3 protein: CSATLAGYTYEQYF
CDR3 DNA: TGCAGTGCTACCCTAGCGGGTTACACCTACGAGCAGTACTTC

V gene: TRBV12-3/TRBV12-4
clone size: -
D gene: -
J gene: TRBJ1-1
CDR3 protein: CASSDGPPNTEAFF
CDR3 DNA: TGTGCCAGCAGCGATGGGCCACCGAACACTGAAGCTTTCTTT

V gene: TRBV12-3/TRBV12-4
clone size: -
D gene: TRBD1
J gene: TRBJ1-3
CDR3 protein: CASSPRDRENTIYF
CDR3 DNA: TGTGCCAGCAGTCCCCGGGACAGGGAAAACACCATATATTTT

V gene: TRBV4-3
clone size: -
D gene: -
J gene: TRBJ2-1
CDR3 protein: CASSLEPPLHNEQFF
CDR3 DNA: TGCGCCAGCAGCCTGGAGCCCCCCCTACACAATGAGCAGTTCTTC

V gene: TRBV7-2
clone size: many
D gene: TRBD2
J gene: TRBJ2-1
CDR3 protein: CASGLAGNNEQFF
CDR3 DNA: TGTGCCAGCGGACTAGCGGGAAACAATGAGCAGTTCTTC

V gene: TRBV5-1
clone size: -
D gene: -
J gene: TRBJ2-1
CDR3 protein: CASRFDSNLYNEQFF
CDR3 DNA: TGCGCCAGCAGGTTTGACAGTAATCTCTACAATGAGCAGTTCTTC

V gene: TRBV5-1
clone size: -
D gene: TRBD2
J gene: TRBJ2-7
CDR3 protein: CASSLITSGPSYEQYF
CDR3 DNA: TGCGCCAGCAGCTTGATAACTAGCGGACCTTCCTACGAGCAGTACTTC

V gene: TRBV20-1
clone size: many
D gene: -
J gene: TRBJ1-4
CDR3 protein: CSATGGAGEKLFF
CDR3 DNA: TGCAGTGCTACTGGGGGGGCCGGTGAAAAACTGTTTTTT

V gene: TRBV7-3
clone size: -
D gene: -
J gene: TRBJ2-1
CDR3 protein: CASSKSGRDNEQFF
CDR3 DNA: TGTGCCAGCAGCAAAAGTGGACGGGACAATGAGCAGTTCTTC

V gene: TRBV12-3/TRBV12-4
clone size: -
D gene: -
J gene: TRBJ2-3
CDR3 protein: CASSLDYLQTQYF
CDR3 DNA: TGTGCCAGCAGCCTAGACTACCTCCAGACGCAGTATTTT

V gene: TRBV7-9
clone size: few
D gene: -
J gene: TRBJ1-2
CDR3 protein: CASSPRQGWTGGYTF
CDR3 DNA: TGTGCCAGCAGCCCAAGGCAAGGGTGGACGGGTGGCTACACCTTC

V gene: TRBV6-5
clone size: many
D gene: -
J gene: TRBJ1-1
CDR3 protein: CASSYNPGPNTEAFF
CDR3 DNA: TGTGCCAGCAGTTACAACCCTGGGCCGAACACTGAAGCTTTCTTT

V gene: TRBV20-1
clone size: -
D gene: -
J gene: TRBJ2-7
CDR3 protein: CSANHMDLEEQYF
CDR3 DNA: TGCAGTGCTAATCACATGGACCTAGAAGAGCAGTACTTC

V gene: TRBV29-1
clone size: -
D gene: -
J gene: TRBJ2-7
CDR3 protein: CSVEGQGRYEQYF
CDR3 DNA: TGCAGCGTTGAAGGGCAGGGGAGGTACGAGCAGTACTTC

V gene: TRBV24-1
clone size: few
D gene: -
J gene: TRBJ1-5
CDR3 protein: CATSERLNQPQHF
CDR3 DNA: TGTGCCACCAGTGAAAGGTTAAATCAGCCCCAGCATTTT

V gene: TRBV2
clone size: few
D gene: -
J gene: TRBJ2-7
CDR3 protein: CASSEGPRGGEQYF
CDR3 DNA: TGTGCCAGCAGTGAAGGCCCAAGGGGAGGAGAGCAGTACTTC

V gene: TRBV10-3
clone size: -
D gene: -
J gene: TRBJ1-1
CDR3 protein: CAISESAPLEAFF
CDR3 DNA: TGTGCCATCAGTGAGTCGGCACCCCTTGAAGCTTTCTTT

V gene: TRBV6-2/TRBV6-3
clone size: few
D gene: -
J gene: TRBJ2-1
CDR3 protein: CASSYQGGLSYNEQFF
CDR3 DNA: TGTGCCAGCAGTTACCAGGGTGGCCTATCTTACAATGAGCAGTTCTTC

V gene: TRBV4-2
clone size: many
D gene: TRBD2
J gene: TRBJ2-1
CDR3 protein: CASSQWARSGGTNEQFF
CDR3 DNA: TGTGCCAGCAGCCAATGGGCGAGGAGCGGGGGAACAAATGAGCAGTTCTTC

V gene: TRBV4-2
clone size: few
D gene: TRBD1
J gene: TRBJ1-4
CDR3 protein: CASSQPGQGREKLFF
CDR3 DNA: TGTGCCAGCAGCCAGCCGGGACAGGGTCGGGAAAAACTGTTTTTT

V gene: TRBV4-2
clone size: -
D gene: -
J gene: TRBJ1-1
CDR3 protein: CASSQEVNRANTEAFF
CDR3 DNA: TGTGCCAGCAGCCAAGAAGTTAACAGAGCGAACACTGAAGCTTTCTTT

V gene: TRBV2
clone size: -
D gene: TRBD1
J gene: TRBJ2-4
CDR3 protein: CASSGGQENIQYF
CDR3 DNA: TGTGCCAGCAGTGGGGGACAGGAAAACATTCAGTACTTC

V gene: TRBV6-6
clone size: -
D gene: TRBD1
J gene: TRBJ1-2
CDR3 protein: CASGQGHYGYTF
CDR3 DNA: TGTGCCAGCGGACAGGGGCACTATGGCTACACCTTC

V gene: TRBV6-1
clone size: -
D gene: -
J gene: TRBJ1-5
CDR3 protein: CASSERPTLISNQPQHF
CDR3 DNA: TGTGCCAGCAGTGAACGGCCGACTCTAATTAGCAATCAGCCCCAGCATTTT

V gene: TRBV28
clone size: -
D gene: -
J gene: TRBJ2-2
CDR3 protein: CASSFLLQAANTGELFF
CDR3 DNA: TGTGCCAGCAGTTTTTTACTCCAGGCCGCGAACACCGGGGAGCTGTTTTTT

V gene: TRBV6-1
clone size: many
D gene: -
J gene: TRBJ2-7
CDR3 protein: CASRDDTAGEQYF
CDR3 DNA: TGTGCCAGCAGGGATGACACGGCGGGCGAGCAGTACTTC

V gene: TRBV12-3/TRBV12-4
clone size: many
D gene: -
J gene: TRBJ1-4
CDR3 protein: CASSPQAATNEKLFF
CDR3 DNA: TGTGCCAGCAGCCCCCAGGCTGCAACTAATGAAAAACTGTTTTTT